This T cell receptor (beta chain) came from a study of blood T cells in healthy people across ages. The use of a sample-barcoded 5' primer and a J-beta primer mix characterized a second PCR of 7 to 11 cycles. TCRdb redid the calling of the 5' RACE reads with MiXCR, one entry per CDR3 protein. This table has hundreds of thousands of distinct CDR3 sequences, 55% to 75% appearing once. Whole-study findings and limits: Older age coincided with a roughly linear decline in TCR beta diversity per million T cells. Any conclusive comparison of naive versus antigen-experienced cells was prevented by using unsorted PBMCs. The CMV status of each donor remained undetermined, and this could have confounded shifts in expanded clonotypes. Estimates drawn from one million T cells were deemed to understate diversity.

Germline assignment: CDR1 MGHDK and CDR2 SYGVNS. The CDR3 is made up of 13 amino acids. V was pared by 4 bases and J by 0 bases, with 3 bases between. Note on this clonotype: Antigen: not known.

The clonotype was recovered from a man aged 25-45 years in good health. The V call is TRBV25-1, the J call TRBJ1-4; D gene uncertain. Sample: blood. As DNA, the CDR3 is TGTGCCAGCAGTGCTACAACTAATGAAAAACTGTTTTTT. It is translated as CASSATTNEKLFF.